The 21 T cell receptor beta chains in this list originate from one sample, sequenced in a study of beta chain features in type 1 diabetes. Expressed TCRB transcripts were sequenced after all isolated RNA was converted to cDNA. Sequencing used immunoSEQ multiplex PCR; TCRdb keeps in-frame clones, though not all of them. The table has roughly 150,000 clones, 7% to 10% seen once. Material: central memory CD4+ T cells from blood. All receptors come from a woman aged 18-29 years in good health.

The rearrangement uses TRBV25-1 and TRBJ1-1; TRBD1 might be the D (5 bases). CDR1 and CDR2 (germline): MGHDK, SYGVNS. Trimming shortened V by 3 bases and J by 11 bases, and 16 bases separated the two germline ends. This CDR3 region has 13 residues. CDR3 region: CASSEPQWGGAFF. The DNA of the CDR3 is TGTGCCAGCAGTGAGCCCCAATGGGGGGGTGCTTTCTTT.

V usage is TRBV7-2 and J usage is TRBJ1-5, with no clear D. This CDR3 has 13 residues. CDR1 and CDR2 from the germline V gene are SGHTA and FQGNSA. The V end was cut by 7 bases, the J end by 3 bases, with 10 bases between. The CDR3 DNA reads TGTGCCAGCACCGCGTCCCCCAATCAGCCCCAGCATTTT. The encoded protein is CASTASPNQPQHF.

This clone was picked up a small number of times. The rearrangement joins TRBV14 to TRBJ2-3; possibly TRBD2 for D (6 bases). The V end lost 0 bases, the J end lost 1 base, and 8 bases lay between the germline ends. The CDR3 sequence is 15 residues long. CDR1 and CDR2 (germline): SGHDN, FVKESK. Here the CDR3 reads CASSQEVAGTDTQYF. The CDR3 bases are TGTGCCAGCAGCCAAGAGGTAGCGGGCACAGATACGCAGTATTTT.

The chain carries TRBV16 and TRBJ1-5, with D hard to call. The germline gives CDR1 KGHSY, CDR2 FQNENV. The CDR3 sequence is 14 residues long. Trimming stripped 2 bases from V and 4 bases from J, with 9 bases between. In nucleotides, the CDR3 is TGTGCCAGCAGCCAAGGGCAGATTAATCAGCCCCAGCATTTT. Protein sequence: CASSQGQINQPQHF.

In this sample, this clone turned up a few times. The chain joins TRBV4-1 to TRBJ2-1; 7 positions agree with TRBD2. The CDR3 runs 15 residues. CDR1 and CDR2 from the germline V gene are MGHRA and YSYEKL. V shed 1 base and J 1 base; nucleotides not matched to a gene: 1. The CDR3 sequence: CASSQASGSYNEQFF. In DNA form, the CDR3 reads TGCGCCAGCAGCCAAGCTAGCGGTTCCTACAATGAGCAGTTCTTC.

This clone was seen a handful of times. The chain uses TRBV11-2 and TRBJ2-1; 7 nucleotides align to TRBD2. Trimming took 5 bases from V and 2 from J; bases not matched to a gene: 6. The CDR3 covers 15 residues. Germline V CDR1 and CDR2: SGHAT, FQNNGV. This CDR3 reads CASSRGGRTYNEQFF. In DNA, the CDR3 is TGTGCCAGCAGCCGCGGGGGTAGGACCTACAATGAGCAGTTCTTC.

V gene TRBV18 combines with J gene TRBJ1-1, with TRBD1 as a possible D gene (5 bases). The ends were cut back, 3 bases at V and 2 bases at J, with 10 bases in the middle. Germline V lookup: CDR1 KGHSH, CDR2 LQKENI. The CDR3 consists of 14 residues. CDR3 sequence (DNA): TGTGCCAGCTCACCTGTTGGGGCTAACACTGAAGCTTTCTTT. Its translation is CASSPVGANTEAFF.

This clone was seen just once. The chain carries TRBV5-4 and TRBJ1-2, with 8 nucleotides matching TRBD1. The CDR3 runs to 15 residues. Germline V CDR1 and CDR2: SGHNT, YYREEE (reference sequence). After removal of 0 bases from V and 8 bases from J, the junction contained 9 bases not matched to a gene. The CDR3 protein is CASSLAGQGARGYTF. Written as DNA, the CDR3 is TGTGCCAGCAGCTTGGCCGGTCAGGGGGCTAGGGGCTACACCTTC.

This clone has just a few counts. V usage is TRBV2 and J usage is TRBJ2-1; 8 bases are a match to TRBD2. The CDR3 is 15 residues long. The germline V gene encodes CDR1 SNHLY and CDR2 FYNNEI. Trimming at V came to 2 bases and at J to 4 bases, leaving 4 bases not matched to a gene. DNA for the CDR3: TGTGCCAGCAGTGAACGAGGCGGGGGGTACAATGAGCAGTTCTTC. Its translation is CASSERGGGYNEQFF. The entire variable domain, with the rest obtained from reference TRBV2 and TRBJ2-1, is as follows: EPEVTQTPSHQVTQMGQEVILRCVPISNHLYFYWYRQILGQKVEFLVSFYNNEISEKSEIFDDQFSVERPDGSNFTLKIRSTKLEDSAMYFCASSERGGGYNEQFFGPGTRLTVL.

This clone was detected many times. The CDR3 sequence is CASGGLEGTEQFF. In DNA, the CDR3 is TGTGCCAGCGGGGGACTGGAGGGCACTGAGCAGTTCTTC. The V and J genes are TRBV2 and TRBJ2-1, with D possibly matching TRBD2 (6 bases). The V end lost 8 bases, the J end lost 9 bases, and 17 bases lay between the germline ends. Germline CDR1 and CDR2: SNHLY and FYNNEI. The length of the CDR3 is 13 residues.

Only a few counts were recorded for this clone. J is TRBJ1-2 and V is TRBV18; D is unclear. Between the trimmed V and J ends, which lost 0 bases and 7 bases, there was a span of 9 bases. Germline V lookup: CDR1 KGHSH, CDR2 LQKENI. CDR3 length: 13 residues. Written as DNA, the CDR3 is TGTGCCAGCTCACCACCGGTGGGAGCTGGCTACACCTTC. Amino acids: CASSPPVGAGYTF.

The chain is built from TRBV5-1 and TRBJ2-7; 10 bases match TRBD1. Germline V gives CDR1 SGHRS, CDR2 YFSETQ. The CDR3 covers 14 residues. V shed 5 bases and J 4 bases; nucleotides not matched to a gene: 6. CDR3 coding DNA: TGCGCCAGCAGGTGGGACAGGGGACTATACGAGCAGTACTTC. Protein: CASRWDRGLYEQYF.

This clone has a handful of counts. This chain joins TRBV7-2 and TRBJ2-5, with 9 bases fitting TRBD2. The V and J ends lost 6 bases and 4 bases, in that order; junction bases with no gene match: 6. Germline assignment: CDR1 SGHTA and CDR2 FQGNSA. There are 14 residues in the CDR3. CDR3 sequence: CASRGLARGETQYF. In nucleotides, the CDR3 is TGTGCCAGCAGAGGACTAGCGCGGGGAGAGACCCAGTACTTC.

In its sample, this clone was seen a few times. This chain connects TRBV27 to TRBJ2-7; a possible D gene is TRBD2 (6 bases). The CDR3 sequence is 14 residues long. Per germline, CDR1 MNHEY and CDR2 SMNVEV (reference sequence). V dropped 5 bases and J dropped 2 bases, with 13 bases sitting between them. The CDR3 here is CASSRSGPPYEQYF. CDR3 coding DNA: TGTGCCAGCAGTCGTAGCGGACCACCCTACGAGCAGTACTTC.

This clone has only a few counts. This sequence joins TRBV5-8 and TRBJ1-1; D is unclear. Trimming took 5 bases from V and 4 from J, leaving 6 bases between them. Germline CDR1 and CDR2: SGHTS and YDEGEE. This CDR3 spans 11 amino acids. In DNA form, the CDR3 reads TGTGCCAGCAGTAGTGTCACTGAAGCTTTCTTT. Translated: CASSSVTEAFF.

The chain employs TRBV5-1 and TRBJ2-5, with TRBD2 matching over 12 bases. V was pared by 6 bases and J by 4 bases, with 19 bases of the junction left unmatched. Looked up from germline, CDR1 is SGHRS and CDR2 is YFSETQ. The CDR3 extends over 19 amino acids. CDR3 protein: CASTPRRGTSGLVRETQYF. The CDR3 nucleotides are TGCGCCAGCACCCCACGAAGGGGGACTAGCGGGCTGGTTCGAGAGACCCAGTACTTC.

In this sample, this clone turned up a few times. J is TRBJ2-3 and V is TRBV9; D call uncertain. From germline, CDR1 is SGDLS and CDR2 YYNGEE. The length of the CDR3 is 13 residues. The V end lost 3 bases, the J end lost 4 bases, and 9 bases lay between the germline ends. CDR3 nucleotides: TGTGCCAGCAGCGGACAAGTTGCAGATACGCAGTATTTT. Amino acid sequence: CASSGQVADTQYF.

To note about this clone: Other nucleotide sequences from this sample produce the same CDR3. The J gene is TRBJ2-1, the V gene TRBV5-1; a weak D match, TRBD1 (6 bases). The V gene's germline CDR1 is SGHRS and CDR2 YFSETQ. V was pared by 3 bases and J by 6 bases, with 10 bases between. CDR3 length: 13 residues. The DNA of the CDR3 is TGCGCCAGCAGCTGGGGGCAGCTCAATGAGCAGTTCTTC. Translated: CASSWGQLNEQFF.

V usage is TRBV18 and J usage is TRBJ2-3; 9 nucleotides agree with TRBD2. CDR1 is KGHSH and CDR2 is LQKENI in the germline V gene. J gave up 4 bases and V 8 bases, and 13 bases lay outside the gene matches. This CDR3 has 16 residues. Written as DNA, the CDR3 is TGTGCCAGCACCATCAGGGCGGGAGGGCCATCAGATACGCAGTATTTT. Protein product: CASTIRAGGPSDTQYF. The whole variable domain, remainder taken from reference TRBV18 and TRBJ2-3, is NAGVMQNPRHLVRRRGQEARLRCSPMKGHSHVYWYRQLPEEGLKFMVYLQKENIIDESGMPKERFSAEFPKEGPSILRIQQVVRGDSAAYFCASTIRAGGPSDTQYFGPGTRLTVL.

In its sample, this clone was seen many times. The DNA for the CDR3 is TGTGCCAGTAGCAGGTCCCGGGACAGGAACACTGAAGCTTTCTTT. This sequence encodes CASSRSRDRNTEAFF. The rearrangement joins TRBV19 to TRBJ1-1; 7 positions agree with TRBD1. The CDR3 loop spans 15 amino acids. Per the germline V gene, CDR1 is LNHDA and CDR2 is SQIVND (reference sequence). Trimming cost V 6 bases and J 1 base; bases outside gene matches: 8.

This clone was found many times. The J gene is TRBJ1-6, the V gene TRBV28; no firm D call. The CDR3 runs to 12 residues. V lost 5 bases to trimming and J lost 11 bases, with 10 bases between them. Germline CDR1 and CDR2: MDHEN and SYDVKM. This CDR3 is CASSRSVTPLHF. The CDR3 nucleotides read TGTGCCAGCAGTCGCAGTGTTACACCCCTCCACTTT.